These 19 T cell receptor beta chains originate from one sample sequenced in a study of cytotoxic CD8 clonotypes in ibrutinib-treated CLL. This table comes from immunoSEQ multiplex PCR, and its TCRdb copy is limited to in-frame clones, with some not included. The sample contains some 8,900 clones, roughly three quarters of which appear only once. Sequenced material: PBMCs, taken before ibrutinib treatment. These receptors all come from a human donor with chronic lymphocytic leukemia.

The rearrangement uses TRBV6-1 and TRBJ2-1; TRBD2 agrees at 7 bases. The germline CDR1 and CDR2 sequences are MNHNS and SASEGT. The CDR3 covers 16 residues. The V segment lost 0 bases and the J segment 7 bases; nucleotides outside the gene matches: 9. The chain's CDR3 is CASSEAVFGLGNEQFF. The CDR3 coding sequence is TGTGCCAGCAGTGAAGCGGTGTTCGGACTAGGAAATGAGCAGTTCTTC.

This clone appeared a few times. V gene TRBV29-1 combines with J gene TRBJ1-2, with D perhaps TRBD1 (5 bases). CDR3 length equals 13 residues. Trimming removed 5 bases from V and 1 base from J, with 11 bases in between. CDR1 is SQVTM and CDR2 is ANQGSEA in the germline V gene. The CDR3 protein is CSVFSQGNYGYTF. Written as DNA, the CDR3 is TGCAGCGTTTTTTCTCAGGGTAACTATGGCTACACCTTC.

The table lists this clone with a few counts. The V and J genes are TRBV28 and TRBJ1-1; D is undetermined. This CDR3 has 14 residues. Trimming pared 7 bases from V and 4 bases from J, leaving 16 bases between. Germline V gene data show CDR1 as MDHEN and CDR2 as SYDVKM. This chain's CDR3 is CASTVQRVGTEAFF. CDR3 DNA sequence: TGTGCCAGCACTGTGCAGAGGGTTGGCACTGAAGCTTTCTTT.

As DNA, the CDR3 is TGCAGCGTACTGGGTAACCAAGAGACCCAGTACTTC. It encodes CSVLGNQETQYF. The rearrangement links TRBV29-1 to TRBJ2-5; unclear D gene. Trimming cost V 6 bases and J 0 bases, with 8 bases left between them. The CDR3 sequence is 12 residues long. Germline CDR1 reads SQVTM; CDR2 reads ANQGSEA.

The CDR3 here is CASSGREASGNTIYF. The CDR3 DNA follows: TGTGCCAGCAGTGGCCGGGAGGCCTCTGGAAACACCATATATTTT. This chain joins TRBV6-6 and TRBJ1-3; D remains ambiguous. The V end lost 5 bases, the J end lost 0 bases, and 11 bases lay between the germline ends. This CDR3 has 15 residues. Germline CDR1 is MNHNY and CDR2 is SVGAGI (reference sequence).

The gene calls are TRBV30 and TRBJ1-1, with D unresolved. The CDR3 has 12 residues. Germline CDR1 is GTSNPN and CDR2 is SVGIG (reference sequence). V was clipped by 4 bases and J by 5 bases, with 11 bases between them. The CDR3 coding sequence is TGTGCCTGGAAAGTTAGGCAGACTGAAGCTTTCTTT. It specifies CAWKVRQTEAFF.

This sequence joins TRBV29-1 and TRBJ2-7, with 8 bases matching TRBD2. The CDR3 has 16 amino acids. V dropped 5 bases and J dropped 0; count of bases not matched to a gene: 12. Germline V gives CDR1 SQVTM, CDR2 ANQGSEA. This CDR3 reads CSVLSYREGSSYEQYF. CDR3 DNA sequence: TGCAGCGTTCTTAGTTATCGGGAGGGAAGCTCCTACGAGCAGTACTTC.

The rearrangement uses TRBV7-9 and TRBJ1-2; TRBD1 might be the D (5 bases). This CDR3 is 16 amino acids long. Looked up from germline, CDR1 is SEHNR and CDR2 is FQNEAQ (reference sequence). V lost 5 bases and J 5 bases, leaving 21 bases between the germline ends. CDR3 sequence: CASSHPTVVEGYGYTF. Here the CDR3 DNA reads TGTGCCAGCAGCCACCCGACAGTTGTGGAAGGGTATGGCTACACCTTC.

This rearrangement joins TRBV11-2 to TRBJ2-3; 7 bases match TRBD2. The length of the CDR3 is 17 residues. V lost 0 bases, J lost 4 bases, and 10 bases stayed unmatched. Germline-derived CDR1 and CDR2 are SGHAT and FQNNGV. CDR3 nucleotide sequence: TGTGCCAGCAGCTTAGAAGCCGGGCGGGGGTTCGCAGATACGCAGTATTTT. Translated: CASSLEAGRGFADTQYF.

This clone was detected once. The J gene is TRBJ1-6, the V gene TRBV15, with 9 positions matching TRBD1. CDR3 length equals 19 residues. In germline, CDR1 is LNHNV, CDR2 YYDKDF (reference sequence). The V segment lost 1 base and the J segment 1 base; nucleotides outside the gene matches: 8. The CDR3 here is CATSRGATGGGSYNSPLHF. CDR3 coding DNA: TGTGCCACCAGCAGAGGCGCGACAGGGGGTGGTTCCTATAATTCACCCCTCCACTTT.

The rearrangement joins TRBV7-3 to TRBJ1-1, with 11 positions matching TRBD1. The CDR3 spans 14 residues. From germline, CDR1 is SGHTA and CDR2 FQGTGA. V was pared by 5 bases and J by 7 bases, with 6 bases of the junction left unmatched. CDR3: CASSAGQGANEAFF. In DNA form, the CDR3 reads TGTGCCAGCAGCGCCGGACAGGGGGCGAATGAAGCTTTCTTT.

This chain connects TRBV29-1 to TRBJ2-1, with unresolved D. The CDR3 totals 16 residues. The germline V gene has CDR1 SQVTM and CDR2 ANQGSEA. V lost 0 bases to trimming and J lost 5 bases, with 17 bases between them. The CDR3 protein is CSVEDRKTEGNNEQFF. CDR3 nucleotides: TGCAGCGTTGAAGATCGGAAGACGGAAGGAAACAATGAGCAGTTCTTC.

The chain joins TRBV27 to TRBJ2-7; the D is unclear. The CDR3 consists of 15 residues. Trimming removed 2 bases at V and 0 bases at J, with 11 bases between. The V gene's germline CDR1 is MNHEY and CDR2 SMNVEV (reference sequence). This CDR3 is CASSLGLAISYEQYF. The CDR3 nucleotides are TGTGCCAGCAGTTTAGGTCTGGCCATCTCCTACGAGCAGTACTTC.

This clone has just a few counts. The rearrangement uses TRBV28 and TRBJ1-2, with D unresolved. V lost 2 bases and J 4 bases, leaving 11 bases between the germline ends. The CDR3 has 14 amino acids. Germline CDR1 is MDHEN and CDR2 is SYDVKM. CDR3 residues: CASSLRGFGYGYTF. In DNA, the CDR3 is TGTGCCAGCAGTTTACGGGGATTTGGCTATGGCTACACCTTC.

This clone showed up just once. The chain combines TRBV5-6 with TRBJ1-1; no clear D. Trimming removed 0 bases from V and 5 bases from J, with 8 bases in between. CDR1 is SGHDT and CDR2 is YYEEEE in the germline V gene. CDR3 length: 13 residues. For the CDR3, the DNA is TGTGCCAGCAGCTTGGAGGGAGGGACTGAAGCTTTCTTT. Translated: CASSLEGGTEAFF.

The chain couples TRBV5-1 to TRBJ2-1; TRBD1 matches at 7 bases. Trimming cost V 3 bases and J 5 bases; bases outside gene matches: 8. Germline values: CDR1 SGHRS, CDR2 YFSETQ. This CDR3 region has 15 residues. The CDR3 DNA is TGCGCCAGCAGCTCAGAGGGTAGGGGGCACAATGAGCAGTTCTTC. Translating gives CASSSEGRGHNEQFF.

This clone was recorded a few times. This chain links TRBV18 with TRBJ2-3; TRBD2 aligns across 11 bases. The CDR3 spans 17 residues. The germline CDR1 and CDR2 sequences are KGHSH and LQKENI. V gave up 6 bases and J gave up 4 bases; unmatched junction bases: 12. The CDR3 DNA sequence: TGTGCCAGCTCCCTCGTCGGACTAGCGGGTGAAGCAGATACGCAGTATTTT. Its translation is CASSLVGLAGEADTQYF.

Details on this clone: At one end the junction does not follow the germline gene, possibly because of a read error. The V call is TRBV9, the J call TRBJ1-1; 9 nucleotides line up with TRBD1. CDR1 and CDR2 (germline): SGDLS, YYNGEE. The CDR3 is 14 residues long. CDR3 nucleotide sequence: TGTGTCAGCAGCGCGGTACAGGGGGCCTCTGAAGCTTTCTTT. Encoded protein: CVSSAVQGASEAFF. The full variable domain, its missing parts supplied by reference TRBV9 and TRBJ1-1, is DSGVTQTPKHLITATGQRVTLRCSPRSGDLSVYWYQQSLDQGLQFLIQYYNGEERAKGNILERFSAQQFPDLHSELNLSSLELGDSALYFCVSSAVQGASEAFFGQGTRLTVV.

The V call is TRBV10-3, the J call TRBJ2-7, with D possibly called TRBD1 or TRBD2 (5 bases each). CDR3 length: 12 residues. CDR1 and CDR2 from the germline V gene are ENHRY and SYGVKD. Trimming stripped 7 bases from V and 7 bases from J, with 14 bases between. CDR3 amino acids: CAITVARGEQYF. The CDR3 coding sequence is TGTGCCATCACCGTGGCGAGGGGTGAGCAGTACTTC.